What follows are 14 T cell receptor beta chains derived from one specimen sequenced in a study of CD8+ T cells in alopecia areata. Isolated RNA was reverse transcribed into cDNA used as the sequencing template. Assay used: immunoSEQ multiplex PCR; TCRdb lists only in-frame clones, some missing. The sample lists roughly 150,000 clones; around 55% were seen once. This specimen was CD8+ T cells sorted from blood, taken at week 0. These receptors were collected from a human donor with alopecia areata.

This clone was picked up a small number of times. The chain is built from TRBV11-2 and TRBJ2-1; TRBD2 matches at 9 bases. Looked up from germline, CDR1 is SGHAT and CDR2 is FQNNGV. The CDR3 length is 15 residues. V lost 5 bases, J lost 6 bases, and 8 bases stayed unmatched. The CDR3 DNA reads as TGTGCCAGCAGCACGGTAGCGGGGGCCCGCAATGAGCAGTTCTTC. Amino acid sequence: CASSTVAGARNEQFF.

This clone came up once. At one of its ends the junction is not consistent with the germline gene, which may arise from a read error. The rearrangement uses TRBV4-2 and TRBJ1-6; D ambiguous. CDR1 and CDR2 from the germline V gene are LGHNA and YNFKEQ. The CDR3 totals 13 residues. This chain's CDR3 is CASSLGGSSPLHF. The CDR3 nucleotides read TGTGCCAGCAGCTTGGGAGGGTCCTCACCCCTCCACTTC.

As DNA, the CDR3 is TGTGCCAGCAGTTTGGGCAGTAGGAATTCACCCCTCCACTTT. It translates to CASSLGSRNSPLHF. The J gene is TRBJ1-6, the V gene TRBV28; no clear D. CDR3 length: 14 residues. V gave up 3 bases and J gave up 7 bases, with 10 bases separating them. Germline CDR1 is MDHEN and CDR2 is SYDVKM.

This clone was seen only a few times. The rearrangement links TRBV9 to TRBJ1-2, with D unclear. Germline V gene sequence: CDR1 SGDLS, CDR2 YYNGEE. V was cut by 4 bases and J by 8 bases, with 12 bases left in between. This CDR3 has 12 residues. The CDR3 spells CASSIWDGGYTF. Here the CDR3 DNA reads TGTGCCAGCAGCATTTGGGATGGCGGCTACACCTTC.

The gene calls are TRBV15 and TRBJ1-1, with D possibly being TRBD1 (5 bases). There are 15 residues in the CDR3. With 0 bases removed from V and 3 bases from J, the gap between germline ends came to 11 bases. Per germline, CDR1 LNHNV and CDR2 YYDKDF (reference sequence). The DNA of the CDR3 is TGTGCCACCAGCAGAGATCGGGGGAGGGACACTGAAGCTTTCTTT. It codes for CATSRDRGRDTEAFF.

The CDR3 sequence is CSVEVRGSAEAFF. The CDR3 region has the DNA TGCAGCGTTGAAGTCAGGGGAAGCGCTGAAGCTTTCTTT. The V and J genes are TRBV29-1 and TRBJ1-1; a weak D match, TRBD1 (6 bases). The V end was cut by 1 base, the J end by 6 bases, with 12 bases between. From germline, CDR1 is SQVTM and CDR2 ANQGSEA. The CDR3 is 13 amino acids.

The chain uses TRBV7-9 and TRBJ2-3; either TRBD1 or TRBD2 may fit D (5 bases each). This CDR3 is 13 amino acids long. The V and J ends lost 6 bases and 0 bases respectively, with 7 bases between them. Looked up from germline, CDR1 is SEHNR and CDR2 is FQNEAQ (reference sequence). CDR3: CASRGDSTDTQYF. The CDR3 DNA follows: TGTGCCAGCAGGGGGGACAGCACAGATACGCAGTATTTT.

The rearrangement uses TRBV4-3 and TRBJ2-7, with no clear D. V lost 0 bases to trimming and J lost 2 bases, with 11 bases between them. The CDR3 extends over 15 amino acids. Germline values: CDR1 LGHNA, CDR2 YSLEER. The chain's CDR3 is CASSQDNEVTYEQYF. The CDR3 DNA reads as TGCGCCAGCAGCCAAGATAACGAAGTTACCTACGAGCAGTACTTC.

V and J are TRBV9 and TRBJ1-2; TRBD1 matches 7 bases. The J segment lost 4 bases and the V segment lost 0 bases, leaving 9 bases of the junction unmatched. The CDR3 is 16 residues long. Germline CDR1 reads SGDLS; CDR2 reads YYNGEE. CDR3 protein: CASSVGDSAASYGYTF. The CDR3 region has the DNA TGTGCCAGCAGCGTAGGGGACAGCGCTGCTTCCTATGGCTACACCTTC.

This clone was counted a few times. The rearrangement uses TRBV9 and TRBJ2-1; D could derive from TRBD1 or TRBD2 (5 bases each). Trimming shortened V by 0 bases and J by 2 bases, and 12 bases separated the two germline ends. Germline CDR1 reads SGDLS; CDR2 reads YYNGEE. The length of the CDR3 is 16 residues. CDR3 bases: TGTGCCAGCAGCGTAGAAGAGGGGATTGCCTACAATGAGCAGTTCTTC. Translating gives CASSVEEGIAYNEQFF.

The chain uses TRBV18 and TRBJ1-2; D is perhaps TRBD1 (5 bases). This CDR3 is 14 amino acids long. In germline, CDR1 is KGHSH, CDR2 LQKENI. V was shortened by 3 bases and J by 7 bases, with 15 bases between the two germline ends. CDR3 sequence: CASSPPQGPAGYTF. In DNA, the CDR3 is TGTGCCAGCTCACCTCCTCAGGGTCCTGCTGGCTACACCTTC.

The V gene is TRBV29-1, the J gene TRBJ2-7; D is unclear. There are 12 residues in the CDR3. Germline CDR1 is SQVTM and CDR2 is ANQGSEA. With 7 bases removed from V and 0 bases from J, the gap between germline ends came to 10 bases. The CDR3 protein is CSANEGSYEQYF. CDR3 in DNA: TGCAGCGCCAACGAAGGCTCCTACGAGCAGTACTTC.

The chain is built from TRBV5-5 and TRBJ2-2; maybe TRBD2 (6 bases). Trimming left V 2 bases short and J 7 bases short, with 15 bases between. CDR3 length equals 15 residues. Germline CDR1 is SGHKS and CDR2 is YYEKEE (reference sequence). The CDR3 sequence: CASSLMGGISGELFF. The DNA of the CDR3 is TGTGCCAGCAGCTTAATGGGGGGAATCAGCGGGGAGCTGTTTTTT.

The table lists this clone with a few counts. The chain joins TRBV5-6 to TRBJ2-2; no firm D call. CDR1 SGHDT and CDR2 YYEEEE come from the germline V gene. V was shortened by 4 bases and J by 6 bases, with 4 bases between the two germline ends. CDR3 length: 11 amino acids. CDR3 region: CASSNPGELFF. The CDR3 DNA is TGTGCCAGCAGCAACCCCGGGGAGCTGTTTTTT.